This T cell receptor (beta chain) originates from a study of blood T cell repertoires in COVID-19. On the study more broadly: Acute and convalescent COVID-19 samples came from the United States, Italy and Spain. Sources were T cells, B-cell-depleted T cells, or PBMCs; the material itself was cDNA or gDNA.

Germline loops: CDR1 KGHSH, CDR2 LQKENI. The trim removed 3 bases at V and 10 bases at J, leaving 11 bases unmatched. The CDR3 totals 14 residues. Original processing notes: Reference gene primer amplification gave nucleated cell count estimates. TCRdb's copy holds only in-frame clones and misses some; the assay was immunoSEQ multiplex PCR. From that table come the V and J calls and clone size; the DNA was used to work out D and trimming. In the table there are about 140,000 clones, 85% of which are singletons. This sequence joins TRBV18 and TRBJ1-1; 7 bases are shared with TRBD1. Sample: peripheral blood. The TCR sequence derives from a human donor with acute or convalescent COVID-19. The donor label of this sample is uncertain. The CDR3 DNA reads TGTGCCAGCTCACCCCCTCCGCTCGGACAGGCAGCTTTCTTT. Its protein is CASSPPPLGQAAFF. Looking up the rest from reference TRBV18 and TRBJ1-1 gives the full variable domain: NAGVMQNPRHLVRRRGQEARLRCSPMKGHSHVYWYRQLPEEGLKFMVYLQKENIIDESGMPKERFSAEFPKEGPSILRIQQVVRGDSAAYFCASSPPPLGQAAFFGQGTRLTVV.